These 19 T cell receptor beta chains share one sample of origin, sequenced in a study of shared clonotypes between healthy human individuals. Clones were sequenced by immunoSEQ multiplex PCR, and TCRdb holds only the in-frame ones, with some missing. The sample includes about 2.1 million clones, more than 85% of them seen just once. It was CD45RO-negative cells, positively selected for CCR7, that made up naive CD8 cells, with terminally differentiated effector memory CD45RA+ cells excluded. Sample: naive CD8+ T cells from PBMCs. The source of these receptors is a man younger than 30 in good health. Some clones in this sample may be carry-over from other donors' samples.

The rearrangement joins TRBV9 to TRBJ1-3; possible D gene TRBD1, 5 bases. V was clipped by 4 bases and J by 2 bases, with 16 bases between them. The CDR3 runs 16 residues. Germline loops: CDR1 SGDLS, CDR2 YYNGEE. The CDR3 loop is CASSPKNGDAGNTIYF. DNA of the CDR3: TGTGCCAGCAGCCCCAAAAACGGGGACGCTGGAAACACCATATATTTT.

The V and J genes are TRBV13 and TRBJ1-2; 9 bases match TRBD1. The germline V gene encodes CDR1 PRHDT and CDR2 FYEKMQ (reference sequence). V lost 5 bases, J lost 5 bases, and 12 bases stayed unmatched. This CDR3 is built from 16 residues. This chain's CDR3 is CASSRGQTGGWYGYTF. The CDR3 region has the DNA TGTGCCAGCAGCCGCGGTCAAACAGGGGGCTGGTATGGCTACACCTTC. The whole variable domain, remainder taken from reference TRBV13 and TRBJ1-2, is AAGVIQSPRHLIKEKRETATLKCYPIPRHDTVYWYQQGPGQDPQFLISFYEKMQSDKGSIPDRFSAQQFSDYHSELNMSSLELGDSALYFCASSRGQTGGWYGYTFGSGTRLTVV.

The V and J genes are TRBV10-3 and TRBJ2-1, with a possible D match to TRBD1 (5 bases). The CDR3 has 15 amino acids. The V and J ends lost 7 bases and 3 bases respectively, with 16 bases between them. Per the germline V gene, CDR1 is ENHRY and CDR2 is SYGVKD. CDR3 region: CAITEQGTGYNEQFF. CDR3 nucleotide sequence: TGTGCCATCACCGAGCAGGGCACGGGCTACAATGAGCAGTTCTTC.

With regard to this clone: At one of its ends the junction is not consistent with the germline gene, which may arise from a read error. The rearrangement joins TRBV6-6 to TRBJ1-2; a possible D gene is TRBD1 (5 bases). Germline V gene sequence: CDR1 MNHNY, CDR2 SVGAGI (reference sequence). The CDR3 length is 14 residues. CDR3 sequence reads: CASSYLGLNYDYTF. The CDR3, as DNA: TGTGCCAGCAGTTACCTGGGACTGAACTATGACTACACCTTC.

CDR3 residues: CASSWGPSFHEQYF. In DNA form, the CDR3 reads TGTGCCAGCAGCTGGGGACCGAGTTTCCACGAGCAGTACTTC. This chain links TRBV27 with TRBJ2-7, with D perhaps assigned TRBD1 or TRBD2 (5 bases each). CDR1 and CDR2 from the germline V gene are MNHEY and SMNVEV (reference sequence). The V gene lost 6 bases and the J gene lost 5 bases, with 17 bases spanning the gap. The CDR3 extends over 14 amino acids.

Concerning this clone itself: Other DNA sequences in this sample translate to the same CDR3. The chain combines TRBV27 with TRBJ2-1; D call uncertain. There are 15 residues in the CDR3. Deletions cut 3 bases from V and 0 bases from J, with 9 bases between. Germline values: CDR1 MNHEY, CDR2 SMNVEV (reference sequence). The CDR3 loop reads CASSLSQSSYNEQFF. The CDR3 DNA follows: TGTGCCAGCAGTTTGAGTCAGAGCTCCTACAATGAGCAGTTCTTC.

This sequence joins TRBV7-9 and TRBJ2-3, with 7 positions matching TRBD1. The CDR3 length is 14 residues. Looked up from germline, CDR1 is SEHNR and CDR2 is FQNEAQ (reference sequence). With V trimmed by 4 bases and J by 6 bases, 7 bases remained unmatched. For the CDR3, the DNA is TGTGCCAGCAGCTATCCGGGACAGTCCGATACGCAGTATTTT. It codes for CASSYPGQSDTQYF.

As for this clone: The identical CDR3 is also encoded by other nucleotide sequences in the sample. J is TRBJ1-1 and V is TRBV10-3; a weak D match, TRBD1 (5 bases). The CDR3 loop spans 13 amino acids. The germline CDR1 and CDR2 sequences are ENHRY and SYGVKD. V was pared by 6 bases and J by 0 bases, with 8 bases between. This chain's CDR3 is CAIRGPLNTEAFF. CDR3 in DNA: TGTGCCATCAGGGGACCGCTGAACACTGAAGCTTTCTTT.

Concerning this clone: Distinct nucleotide sequences in the sample also encode this CDR3. This chain links TRBV5-6 with TRBJ1-2; 8 bases agree with TRBD1. The CDR3 sequence is 14 residues long. Looked up from germline, CDR1 is SGHDT and CDR2 is YYEEEE. V was pared by 2 bases and J by 2 bases, with 2 bases of the junction left unmatched. The CDR3 loop is CASSFQGANYGYTF. The DNA for the CDR3 is TGTGCCAGCAGCTTTCAGGGGGCCAACTATGGCTACACCTTC.

V is TRBV28 and J is TRBJ2-7, with no clear D. The CDR3 has 15 residues. V shed 2 bases and J shed 2 bases, with 13 bases lying between them. Germline V CDR1 and CDR2: MDHEN, SYDVKM. The CDR3 nucleotides read TGTGCCAGCAGTTTAATAAGGTCCTTAACCTACGAGCAGTACTTC. Translating it yields CASSLIRSLTYEQYF.

This clone was recorded once. V usage is TRBV6-5 and J usage is TRBJ2-1, with a weak D call TRBD2 (5 bases). With 6 bases removed from V and 5 bases from J, the gap between germline ends came to 14 bases. This CDR3 has 14 amino acids. CDR1 and CDR2 from the germline V gene are MNHEY and SVGAGI. CDR3 region: CASSPRIANNEQFF. The CDR3 nucleotides are TGTGCCAGCAGCCCCCGGATAGCGAACAATGAGCAGTTCTTC.

The genes are TRBV7-2 and TRBJ2-7; 9 nucleotides match TRBD2. With V trimmed by 1 base and J by 3 bases, 7 bases remained unmatched. The CDR3 loop spans 16 amino acids. Germline loops: CDR1 SGHTA, CDR2 FQGNSA. This CDR3 reads CASSLVLAGSNYEQYF. In DNA form, the CDR3 reads TGTGCCAGCAGCTTAGTTCTAGCGGGGAGCAACTACGAGCAGTACTTC.

The gene calls are TRBV4-3 and TRBJ2-1, with a tentative D call TRBD1 (5 bases). V gave up 1 base and J gave up 6 bases, with 13 bases separating them. The CDR3 is made up of 15 amino acids. The germline gives CDR1 LGHNA, CDR2 YSLEER. CDR3 DNA: TGCGCCAGCAGCCAAGGCTGGGGCAGTCGCAATGAGCAGTTCTTC. Amino acid sequence: CASSQGWGSRNEQFF.

V usage is TRBV28 and J usage is TRBJ1-2; D is unclear. CDR1 MDHEN and CDR2 SYDVKM come from the germline V gene. V was clipped by 7 bases and J by 4 bases, with 19 bases between them. CDR3 length equals 15 residues. The CDR3 loop is CASKFVDWAFYGYTF. The CDR3 DNA is TGTGCCAGCAAATTCGTTGATTGGGCCTTCTATGGCTACACCTTC.

The chain recombines TRBV18 with TRBJ2-1; 8 bases line up with TRBD2. The CDR3 length is 16 residues. CDR1 and CDR2 (germline): KGHSH, LQKENI. V shed 6 bases, J shed 2 bases, and the junction held 9 bases outside the gene matches. The CDR3: CASSPWSGSPYNEQFF. As DNA, the CDR3 is TGTGCCAGCTCCCCCTGGAGCGGGAGCCCCTACAATGAGCAGTTCTTC.

The chain has TRBV5-4 and TRBJ2-1; D gene unclear. The CDR3 length is 14 residues. V was clipped by 2 bases and J by 4 bases, with 10 bases between them. Germline CDR1 and CDR2: SGHNT and YYREEE (reference sequence). The DNA for the CDR3 is TGTGCCAGCAGCTTCGATCTCGGGTACAATGAGCAGTTCTTC. Translation gives CASSFDLGYNEQFF.

V is TRBV29-1 and J is TRBJ2-7; 7 bases agree with TRBD2. J lost 7 bases, V lost 7 bases, and 13 bases had no gene match. The CDR3 covers 13 residues. CDR1 is SQVTM and CDR2 is ANQGSEA in the germline V gene. The CDR3 reads CSATPRGVREQYF. The CDR3 bases are TGCAGCGCCACTCCCCGGGGGGTGCGGGAGCAGTACTTC.

This chain uses TRBV4-1 with TRBJ2-1, with 10 positions matching TRBD2. V was clipped by 3 bases and J by 6 bases; unmatched bases: 2. CDR1 is MGHRA and CDR2 is YSYEKL in the germline V gene. The CDR3 spans 14 residues. The CDR3 nucleotides read TGCGCCAGCAGCCACAGACTAGCGGGCAATGAGCAGTTCTTC. Protein: CASSHRLAGNEQFF.

This chain links TRBV10-3 with TRBJ2-7, with TRBD1 as a possible D gene (6 bases). Germline V lookup: CDR1 ENHRY, CDR2 SYGVKD. Trimming removed 0 bases from V and 2 bases from J, with 8 bases in between. This CDR3 contains 14 residues. The CDR3 is CAISESGTPYEQYF. The CDR3 coding sequence is TGTGCCATCAGTGAGTCGGGGACACCCTACGAGCAGTACTTC.